The 2 T cell receptor beta chains in this list originate from one sample, sequenced in a study of blood T cell repertoires in COVID-19. Method: immunoSEQ multiplex PCR; TCRdb's copy keeps in-frame clones and lacks some. The sample lists roughly 68,000 clones, 75% to 85% seen once, with roughly 20% in the top ten. Sequenced sample: peripheral blood. Receptors originate from a man between 45 and 60 years old with acute or convalescent COVID-19.

V and J are TRBV6-5 and TRBJ2-2, with TRBD2 matching over 10 bases. Germline V gives CDR1 MNHEY, CDR2 SVGAGI. The CDR3 has 15 residues. V lost 7 bases and J lost 0; bases outside the gene matches: 2. The CDR3 spells CASNLAGANTGELFF. The CDR3 region has the DNA TGTGCCAGCAATCTAGCGGGGGCGAACACCGGGGAGCTGTTTTTT.

The rearrangement uses TRBV7-8 and TRBJ1-2; 8 bases line up with TRBD1. The CDR3 consists of 15 residues. The junction had 10 bases not matched to a gene; V was cut back by 4 bases and J by 6 bases. Per germline, CDR1 SGHVS and CDR2 FQNEAQ. The CDR3 sequence is CASSSFGQGHNGYTF. CDR3 DNA: TGTGCCAGCAGCTCCTTTGGACAGGGACATAATGGCTACACCTTC.